The 30 T cell receptor beta chains below were found in one sample sequenced in a study of blood T cell repertoires in COVID-19 (dated by TCRdb to 2020 to 2022). The method was the immunoSEQ multiplex PCR assay. In TCRdb, the immuneACCESS table is reduced to in-frame sequences with V and J assigned. These tables do not hold every clone; where another copy was compared, an unresolved V gene accounts for under half, and the others remain unexplained. Within this sample are around 180,000 clones, with about 74% of them counted one time only. The ten largest clones capture less than 3% of the sample. Sequencing was performed on peripheral blood. The receptors were sampled from a woman of 80 years or more with acute or convalescent COVID-19.

This clone was counted a few times. J is TRBJ1-6 and V is TRBV19; 7 nucleotides line up with TRBD1. The germline gives CDR1 LNHDA, CDR2 SQIVND (reference sequence). This CDR3 is 15 amino acids long. J lost 7 bases, V lost 5 bases, and 8 bases had no gene match. The CDR3 DNA follows: TGTGCCAGTAGTCCACCGGGACAGAGCAATTCACCCCTCCACTTT. Protein product: CASSPPGQSNSPLHF.

V and J are TRBV30 and TRBJ2-1; D is unresolved. The CDR3 covers 13 residues. Per the germline V gene, CDR1 is GTSNPN and CDR2 is SVGIG (reference sequence). V shed 2 bases and J shed 6 bases, with 11 bases lying between them. In DNA, the CDR3 is TGTGCCTGGAGTATCTCCAATAGCAATGAGCAGTTCTTC. Translation gives CAWSISNSNEQFF. Supplemented by reference TRBV30 and TRBJ2-1, the full variable domain reads SQTIHQWPATLVQPVGSPLSLECTVEGTSNPNLYWYRQAAGRGLQLLFYSVGIGQISSEVPQNLSASRPQDRQFILSSKKLLLSDSGFYLCAWSISNSNEQFFGPGTRLTVL.

This clone was observed a single time. For the CDR3, the DNA is TGTGCCAGCAGCCAAGGATTAGGGACAGTCCAAGAGACCCAGTACTTC. Encoded protein: CASSQGLGTVQETQYF. This rearrangement joins TRBV3-1 (or the pseudogene TRBV3-2) to TRBJ2-5; 7 positions agree with TRBD1. This CDR3 is 16 amino acids long. J gave up 1 base and V 1 base, and 6 bases lay outside the gene matches. In germline, CDR1 is LGHDT, CDR2 YNNKEL (reference sequence).

The V gene is TRBV28, the J gene TRBJ2-7; 9 bases line up with TRBD1. CDR3 length: 14 residues. V lost 2 bases, J lost 7 bases, and 6 bases stayed unmatched. The V gene's germline CDR1 is MDHEN and CDR2 SYDVKM. CDR3 residues: CASSLHRGRGEQYF. The CDR3 region has the DNA TGTGCCAGCAGTTTACACAGGGGGCGAGGGGAGCAGTACTTC.

CDR3 loop: CASSPLQGAGETQYF. The CDR3 DNA reads TGTGCCAGCTCACCTTTACAGGGGGCCGGCGAGACCCAGTACTTC. The chain combines TRBV18 with TRBJ2-5; 9 nucleotides match TRBD1. Trimming took 3 bases from V and 5 from J; bases not matched to a gene: 7. The CDR3 spans 15 residues. The V gene's germline CDR1 is KGHSH and CDR2 LQKENI.

This rearrangement joins TRBV27 to TRBJ1-4; a possible D gene is TRBD1 (5 bases). Between the trimmed V and J ends, which lost 2 bases and 5 bases, there was a span of 12 bases. In germline, CDR1 is MNHEY, CDR2 SMNVEV (reference sequence). The CDR3 spans 15 residues. CDR3 bases: TGTGCCAGCAGTTTAGTCGGAGGGGAGAATGAAAAACTGTTTTTT. This sequence encodes CASSLVGGENEKLFF.

The chain couples TRBV19 to TRBJ1-1; D unresolved. The V gene's germline CDR1 is LNHDA and CDR2 SQIVND (reference sequence). V dropped 6 bases and J dropped 3 bases, with 17 bases sitting between them. This CDR3 is 15 amino acids long. The CDR3: CASSPQLGVHTEAFF. CDR3 coding DNA: TGTGCCAGTAGCCCACAACTCGGGGTGCACACTGAAGCTTTCTTT.

V is TRBV29-1 and J is TRBJ2-1; 9 nucleotides align to TRBD1. Germline loops: CDR1 SQVTM, CDR2 ANQGSEA. V trimming: 0 bases; J trimming: 9 bases; junction bases outside the gene matches: 18. This CDR3 has 18 amino acids. Here the CDR3 reads CSVEDLKVSGQGELEQFF. In nucleotides, the CDR3 is TGCAGCGTTGAAGATCTTAAGGTATCGGGACAGGGAGAGCTTGAGCAGTTCTTC.

CDR3 nucleotide sequence: TGTGCCAGCAGCCAAGTAGCGGGGGTGGGCCTTGAGCAGTTCTTC. Its protein product is CASSQVAGVGLEQFF. V gene TRBV14 combines with J gene TRBJ2-1; 9 positions agree with TRBD2. J lost 9 bases, V lost 1 base, and 7 bases had no gene match. The V gene's germline CDR1 is SGHDN and CDR2 FVKESK. This CDR3 spans 15 amino acids.

The gene calls are TRBV18 and TRBJ1-4; TRBD1 might be the D (6 bases). Germline CDR1 KGHSH, CDR2 LQKENI. With 5 bases removed from V and 9 bases from J, the gap between germline ends came to 19 bases. This CDR3 region has 15 residues. The CDR3 is CASSIDNRELKKLFF. Written as DNA, the CDR3 is TGTGCCAGCTCAATCGATAACAGGGAGTTGAAAAAACTGTTTTTT.

J is TRBJ1-2 and V is TRBV5-4; 7 bases align to TRBD1. This CDR3 contains 13 residues. V shed 4 bases and J 12 bases; nucleotides not matched to a gene: 12. Per the germline V gene, CDR1 is SGHNT and CDR2 is YYREEE (reference sequence). The CDR3 nucleotides read TGTGCCAGCAGCCAGGACAGGCGGCTCTTACACACCTTC. This translates into CASSQDRRLLHTF.

This clone was seen only a few times. The chain links TRBV7-9 to TRBJ1-4; D is ambiguous. Germline V gene lookup returns CDR1 SEHNR and CDR2 FQNEAQ (reference sequence). The CDR3 is 13 residues long. V gave up 8 bases and J gave up 0 bases, with 7 bases separating them. The CDR3 is CASSTATNEKLFF. CDR3 coding DNA: TGTGCCAGCTCCACAGCAACTAATGAAAAACTGTTTTTT.

V usage is TRBV5-1 and J usage is TRBJ1-5; 8 bases are a match to TRBD1. CDR3 size: 16 residues. The V gene end was trimmed by 1 base and the J gene end by 7 bases; junction bases not matched to a gene: 10. Germline V CDR1 and CDR2: SGHRS, YFSETQ. The CDR3 DNA is TGCGCCAGCAGCTTGACAACCGGACAGGGTATCCAGCCCCAGCATTTT. This gives the protein CASSLTTGQGIQPQHF.

This clone has a handful of counts. The chain uses TRBV9 and TRBJ1-6; D uncertain. Germline values: CDR1 SGDLS, CDR2 YYNGEE. CDR3 size: 15 residues. The ends were cut back, 0 bases at V and 10 bases at J, with 14 bases in the middle. In DNA form, the CDR3 reads TGTGCCAGCAGCGTAGGAGGGATGGCGGTCTCACCCCTCCACTTT. This sequence encodes CASSVGGMAVSPLHF.

V and J are TRBV5-8 and TRBJ2-1; D may be TRBD1 (6 bases). CDR1 and CDR2 from the germline V gene are SGHTS and YDEGEE. Between the trimmed V and J ends, which lost 6 bases and 4 bases, there was a span of 17 bases. The CDR3 loop spans 15 amino acids. The CDR3 bases are TGTGCCAGCACCCCATGGACAGTACCTTACAATGAGCAGTTCTTC. It encodes CASTPWTVPYNEQFF.

The genes are TRBV19 and TRBJ2-1, with 7 bases that match TRBD2. V was clipped by 7 bases and J by 7 bases; unmatched bases: 10. This CDR3 has 14 amino acids. Germline values: CDR1 LNHDA, CDR2 SQIVND (reference sequence). CDR3 protein: CASTEGGPLNEQFF. DNA of the CDR3: TGTGCCAGTACTGAGGGAGGGCCCCTGAATGAGCAGTTCTTC.

This clone appeared a few times. V gene TRBV19 combines with J gene TRBJ2-7; D might be TRBD1 (5 bases). The CDR3 totals 13 residues. The ends were cut back, 4 bases at V and 0 bases at J, with 7 bases in the middle. Germline values: CDR1 LNHDA, CDR2 SQIVND (reference sequence). The CDR3: CASSKTDSYEQYF. DNA for the CDR3: TGTGCCAGTAGTAAGACAGACTCCTACGAGCAGTACTTC.

The rearrangement uses TRBV28 and TRBJ1-6, with 8 bases aligning to TRBD1. The CDR3 length is 14 residues. The J segment lost 8 bases and the V segment lost 5 bases, leaving 5 bases of the junction unmatched. Germline V CDR1 and CDR2: MDHEN, SYDVKM. The CDR3 is CASSPNRGDSPLHF. The CDR3 nucleotides read TGTGCCAGCAGTCCGAACAGGGGGGATTCACCCCTCCACTTT.

The rearrangement uses TRBV6-1 and TRBJ2-2; D gene unclear. V gave up 1 base and J gave up 7 bases, with 7 bases separating them. The CDR3 has 13 amino acids. From germline, CDR1 is MNHNS and CDR2 SASEGT. DNA of the CDR3: TGTGCCAGCAGTGAAGTCCCCAGCGGGGAGCTGTTTTTT. It yields the protein CASSEVPSGELFF.

This sequence joins TRBV4-2 and TRBJ2-3, with 8 bases identical to TRBD2. Germline CDR1 and CDR2: LGHNA and YNFKEQ. The CDR3 contains 15 residues. Unmatched junction bases numbered 7, after V lost 6 bases and J lost 2 bases. The CDR3, as DNA: TGTGCCAGCAGGGGACTAGGGGAGGTCACAGATACGCAGTATTTT. Its protein product is CASRGLGEVTDTQYF.

The J gene is TRBJ2-7, the V gene TRBV24-1; 8 bases align to TRBD1. This CDR3 has 14 amino acids. V shed 2 bases, J shed 5 bases, and the junction held 4 bases outside the gene matches. Looked up from germline, CDR1 is KGHDR and CDR2 is SFDVKD. Here the CDR3 DNA reads TGTGCCACCAGTGATTACAGGGGGAGCAACGAGCAGTACTTC. This codes for CATSDYRGSNEQYF.

V and J are TRBV19 and TRBJ2-3, with TRBD1 matching over 9 bases. CDR1 and CDR2 (germline): LNHDA, SQIVND (reference sequence). With 6 bases clipped from V and 6 bases from J, the junction kept 7 bases outside the gene matches. CDR3 length: 14 residues. CDR3 sequence (DNA): TGTGCCAGTAGCGAAACAGGGGGCGTGGATACGCAGTATTTT. Protein: CASSETGGVDTQYF.

The V call is TRBV27, the J call TRBJ2-2, with D possibly TRBD2 on 5 matching bases. Per the germline V gene, CDR1 is MNHEY and CDR2 is SMNVEV (reference sequence). This CDR3 comprises 16 residues. Trimming took 2 bases from V and 7 from J, leaving 17 bases between them. The CDR3 protein is CASSLSGSIYNGELFF. CDR3 sequence (DNA): TGTGCCAGCAGTTTAAGTGGGAGTATTTACAACGGGGAGCTGTTTTTT.

The chain is built from TRBV7-8 and TRBJ1-2; D might be TRBD1 (5 bases). Trimming cost V 4 bases and J 7 bases, with 13 bases left between them. Germline assignment: CDR1 SGHVS and CDR2 FQNEAQ. The CDR3 is made up of 13 amino acids. CDR3 in DNA: TGTGCCAGCAGCTATCAGGGTATCTTTGGCTACACCTTC. Protein product: CASSYQGIFGYTF.

The rearrangement joins TRBV9 to TRBJ2-7; tentatively, D is TRBD2 (6 bases). Germline V gives CDR1 SGDLS, CDR2 YYNGEE. The V end was cut by 4 bases, the J end by 3 bases, with 14 bases between. There are 14 residues in the CDR3. The CDR3 reads CASSSRDSGYEQYF. The CDR3 DNA reads as TGTGCCAGCAGCTCCCGGGACTCAGGCTACGAGCAGTACTTC.

This rearrangement joins TRBV10-3 to TRBJ2-7; tentative D call: TRBD1 (6 bases). This CDR3 spans 14 amino acids. V lost 3 bases and J lost 3, with 12 bases in between. CDR1 and CDR2 from the germline V gene are ENHRY and SYGVKD. The CDR3 is CAISEYGQNYEQYF. CDR3 nucleotide sequence: TGTGCCATCAGTGAATACGGACAGAACTACGAGCAGTACTTC.

The rearrangement uses TRBV27 and TRBJ1-4; TRBD1 is a possible D gene (6 bases). Germline V CDR1 and CDR2: MNHEY, SMNVEV (reference sequence). Trimming pared 8 bases from V and 4 bases from J, leaving 14 bases between. This CDR3 contains 14 residues. CDR3 coding DNA: TGTGCCAGCCAGGGGCAGGGTAATAATGAAAAACTGTTTTTT. Its translation is CASQGQGNNEKLFF.

The V gene is TRBV5-5, the J gene TRBJ2-7, with 7 nucleotides matching TRBD1. The CDR3 has 16 residues. V was pared by 4 bases and J by 0 bases, with 10 bases of the junction left unmatched. The germline V gene encodes CDR1 SGHKS and CDR2 YYEKEE (reference sequence). The CDR3 bases are TGTGCCAGCAGCCACTACCCGGGACAGAGCTCCTACGAGCAGTACTTC. As protein: CASSHYPGQSSYEQYF.

This clone was observed a single time. The genes are TRBV10-3 and TRBJ2-5; 8 bases fit TRBD1. Germline lookup yields CDR1 ENHRY and CDR2 SYGVKD. This CDR3 is built from 14 residues. The V segment lost 6 bases and the J segment 1 base; nucleotides outside the gene matches: 4. The chain's CDR3 is CAIRPGTGQETQYF. CDR3 coding DNA: TGTGCCATCAGGCCCGGGACAGGCCAAGAGACCCAGTACTTC.

Here the CDR3 DNA reads TGTGCCAGCAGTAGCTTGCGGGAGGGCCTGGGGGAGACCCAGTACTTC. It is translated as CASSSLREGLGETQYF. The chain links TRBV27 to TRBJ2-5; 9 positions agree with TRBD2. Germline V gene data show CDR1 as MNHEY and CDR2 as SMNVEV (reference sequence). Trimming took 5 bases from V and 5 from J; bases not matched to a gene: 12. The CDR3 runs 16 residues.